Below are 29 T cell receptor beta chains sequenced from a single sample in a study of blood T cell repertoires in COVID-19. Measured with immunoSEQ multiplex PCR; TCRdb has only the in-frame clones, and not every one. The data hold around 250,000 clones, with about 86% observed a single time. Sequenced input: PBMCs or T cells enriched from blood (not recorded which). Source of these receptors: a man between 45 and 60 years old who had recovered from COVID-19.

The chain is built from TRBV24-1 and TRBJ2-2; 7 bases align to TRBD1. Looked up from germline, CDR1 is KGHDR and CDR2 is SFDVKD. The CDR3 runs to 13 residues. J was trimmed by 6 bases and V by 10 bases; bases with no gene match: 7. CDR3 coding DNA: TGTGCCACTAGGGACAGTAATCCCGGGGAGCTGTTTTTT. Translated, it gives CATRDSNPGELFF.

J is TRBJ2-7 and V is TRBV29-1; D remains ambiguous. V shed 7 bases and J shed 0 bases, with 13 bases lying between them. This CDR3 has 13 amino acids. The germline gives CDR1 SQVTM, CDR2 ANQGSEA. CDR3 sequence: CSALIHSSYEQYF. The CDR3 bases are TGCAGCGCCTTAATCCACAGCTCCTACGAGCAGTACTTC.

V and J are TRBV9 and TRBJ2-3; 10 bases line up with TRBD2. The CDR3 covers 20 residues. CDR1 is SGDLS and CDR2 is YYNGEE in the germline V gene. The ends lost 5 bases at V and 2 bases at J; junction bases unmatched: 20. Here the CDR3 reads CASSPHPPDSSGGLTDTQYF. The CDR3, as DNA: TGTGCCAGCAGTCCTCATCCCCCGGACTCTAGCGGGGGACTCACAGATACGCAGTATTTT.

CDR3 nucleotide sequence: TGTGCCAGCAGTGTAGCGGGAGTGAACTATGAGCAGTTCTTC. This encodes CASSVAGVNYEQFF. This sequence joins TRBV27 and TRBJ2-1; 9 nucleotides align to TRBD2. CDR3 length equals 14 residues. V shed 5 bases and J 8 bases; nucleotides not matched to a gene: 7. The germline gives CDR1 MNHEY, CDR2 SMNVEV (reference sequence).

The genes are TRBV6-1 and TRBJ1-5; D is possibly TRBD1 (5 bases). Germline CDR1 and CDR2: MNHNS and SASEGT. This CDR3 spans 16 amino acids. Between the trimmed V and J ends, which lost 4 bases and 2 bases, there was a span of 15 bases. CDR3 amino acids: CASSGFDSSGNQPQHF. CDR3 sequence (DNA): TGTGCCAGCAGTGGGTTTGACAGTTCCGGCAATCAGCCCCAGCATTTT.

The CDR3 loop is CASSQSNLKRFEQFF. The CDR3 DNA reads as TGCGCCAGCAGCCAATCTAACTTGAAGCGTTTTGAGCAGTTCTTC. The rearrangement links TRBV4-3 to TRBJ2-1; D gene ambiguous. The CDR3 is 15 amino acids. V lost 2 bases and J lost 9, with 17 bases in between. Germline CDR1 and CDR2: LGHNA and YSLEER.

J is TRBJ2-1 and V is TRBV11-3; a weak D match, TRBD2 (6 bases). Germline V gene lookup returns CDR1 SGHNT and CDR2 YENEEA. Between the trimmed V and J ends, which lost 5 bases and 9 bases, there was a span of 11 bases. The CDR3 runs to 12 residues. CDR3 in amino acids: CASSRRGSEQFF. CDR3 sequence (DNA): TGTGCCAGCAGCCGACGGGGGAGTGAGCAGTTCTTC.

The V and J genes are TRBV2 and TRBJ1-4, with 12 bases identical to TRBD1. V dropped 9 bases and J dropped 3; count of bases not matched to a gene: 5. Germline V gives CDR1 SNHLY, CDR2 FYNNEI. The CDR3 totals 15 residues. The CDR3 loop is CASRDRGLANEKLFF. CDR3 DNA: TGTGCCAGTAGGGACAGGGGGCTAGCTAATGAAAAACTGTTTTTT.

The genes are TRBV27 and TRBJ2-7; TRBD2 agrees at 7 bases. The CDR3 is made up of 14 amino acids. V lost 6 bases and J lost 2; bases outside the gene matches: 7. Germline CDR1 and CDR2: MNHEY and SMNVEV (reference sequence). The CDR3 loop reads CASSRAGLAYEQYF. The CDR3 nucleotides read TGTGCCAGCAGCAGAGCTGGACTAGCCTACGAGCAGTACTTC.

The rearrangement links TRBV3-1 (or the pseudogene TRBV3-2) to TRBJ2-1, with 10 bases lining up with TRBD2. Germline CDR1 is LGHDT and CDR2 is YNNKEL (reference sequence). This CDR3 has 16 amino acids. The V segment lost 4 bases and the J segment 4 bases; nucleotides outside the gene matches: 7. The CDR3: CASSRRTSGSYNEQFF. The CDR3 DNA reads TGTGCCAGCAGCCGGCGGACTAGCGGTTCTTACAATGAGCAGTTCTTC.

J is TRBJ1-6 and V is TRBV19; TRBD1 might be the D (6 bases). Germline CDR1 is LNHDA and CDR2 is SQIVND (reference sequence). This CDR3 region has 15 residues. V lost 3 bases and J lost 5, with 11 bases in between. CDR3 loop: CASSIGDTNNSPLHF. The CDR3 DNA follows: TGTGCCAGTAGTATCGGGGACACCAATAATTCACCCCTCCACTTT.

This chain uses TRBV6-1 with TRBJ2-1, with a possible D match to TRBD2 (6 bases). V was trimmed by 3 bases and J by 2 bases, leaving 11 bases between them. The CDR3 has 15 amino acids. CDR1 is MNHNS and CDR2 is SASEGT in the germline V gene. CDR3 sequence reads: CASSEGRGTYNEQFF. The CDR3 DNA reads as TGTGCCAGCAGTGAGGGTCGGGGGACCTACAATGAGCAGTTCTTC.

J is TRBJ2-1 and V is TRBV24-1; a possible D gene is TRBD2 (6 bases). The germline V gene encodes CDR1 KGHDR and CDR2 SFDVKD. The CDR3 runs 14 residues. Deletions cut 6 bases from V and 5 bases from J, with 13 bases between. The chain's CDR3 is CATSSTSRNNEQFF. In DNA, the CDR3 is TGTGCCACCAGTTCAACTAGCAGAAACAATGAGCAGTTCTTC.

The chain is built from TRBV27 and TRBJ1-6; D remains ambiguous. Trimming cost V 6 bases and J 7 bases, with 25 bases left between them. There are 18 residues in the CDR3. CDR1 is MNHEY, CDR2 SMNVEV, per germline (reference sequence). CDR3 region: CASRGQQFSGAANSPLHF. In nucleotides, the CDR3 is TGTGCCAGCAGGGGCCAGCAGTTTTCGGGAGCAGCAAATTCACCCCTCCACTTT.

About this clone itself: Other DNA variants within this sample encode the same CDR3. The chain is built from TRBV20-1 and TRBJ2-1, with 7 bases matching TRBD2. The CDR3 contains 10 residues. J lost 8 bases, V lost 6 bases, and 1 base had no gene match. Germline lookup yields CDR1 DFQATT and CDR2 SNEGSKA (reference sequence). CDR3 residues: CSASGDEQFF. The CDR3 DNA reads as TGCAGTGCCAGCGGGGATGAGCAGTTCTTC.

The chain is built from TRBV5-4 and TRBJ1-2; D gene ambiguous. Germline CDR1 reads SGHNT; CDR2 reads YYREEE (reference sequence). Deletions cut 4 bases from V and 2 bases from J, with 15 bases between. The CDR3 is made up of 15 amino acids. DNA for the CDR3: TGTGCCAGCAGCCAAGGTCGGGCGGGCAACTATGGCTACACCTTC. It translates to CASSQGRAGNYGYTF. The full variable domain, completed using reference TRBV5-4 and TRBJ1-2, is ETGVTQSPTHLIKTRGQQVTLRCSSQSGHNTVSWYQQALGQGPQFIFQYYREEENGRGNFPPRFSGLQFPNYSSELNVNALELDDSALYLCASSQGRAGNYGYTFGSGTRLTVV.

This rearrangement joins TRBV5-1 to TRBJ2-7; 14 nucleotides match TRBD2. The germline V gene has CDR1 SGHRS and CDR2 YFSETQ. V lost 3 bases, J lost 6 bases, and 8 bases stayed unmatched. This CDR3 is built from 16 residues. The CDR3 sequence: CASSSGTSGRGVEQYF. CDR3 sequence (DNA): TGCGCCAGCAGCTCAGGGACTAGCGGGAGAGGGGTCGAGCAGTACTTC.

This clone has more than one count but fewer than ten. V gene TRBV7-9 combines with J gene TRBJ2-1, with D possibly being TRBD2 (6 bases). Deletions cut 4 bases from V and 9 bases from J, with 31 bases between. The germline CDR1 and CDR2 sequences are SEHNR and FQNEAQ (reference sequence). This CDR3 has 19 amino acids. The CDR3 region is CASSYLAARWNLTEGEQFF. The CDR3 DNA sequence: TGTGCCAGCAGCTACCTAGCCGCACGGTGGAACCTAACGGAGGGTGAGCAGTTCTTC. Drawing the rest from reference TRBV7-9 and TRBJ2-1, the complete variable domain is DTGVSQNPRHKITKRGQNVTFRCDPISEHNRLYWYRQTLGQGPEFLTYFQNEAQLEKSRLLSDRFSAERPKGSFSTLEIQRTEQGDSAMYLCASSYLAARWNLTEGEQFFGPGTRLTVL.

The chain couples TRBV11-2 to TRBJ2-3; 13 bases line up with TRBD2. Trimming removed 5 bases from V and 7 bases from J; junction bases left unmatched: 6. This CDR3 region has 15 residues. The germline gives CDR1 SGHAT, CDR2 FQNNGV. The CDR3, as DNA: TGTGCCAGCAGCCCGCCGGGACTAGCGGGGAATACGCAGTATTTT. Protein sequence: CASSPPGLAGNTQYF.

The chain employs TRBV7-6 and TRBJ2-2; 12 bases are a match to TRBD2. Germline CDR1 is SGHVS and CDR2 is FNYEAQ. Losses at the gene ends were 1 base for V and 6 bases for J; bases not matched to a gene: 3. CDR3 length: 16 amino acids. CDR3 sequence (DNA): TGTGCCAGCAGCTTAGGACTAGCGGGAGTCGCCGGGGAGCTGTTTTTT. This codes for CASSLGLAGVAGELFF.

This chain uses TRBV15 with TRBJ2-5, with 7 bases aligning to TRBD2. Losses at the gene ends were 1 base for V and 5 bases for J; bases not matched to a gene: 7. Germline-derived CDR1 and CDR2 are LNHNV and YYDKDF (reference sequence). The CDR3 length is 15 residues. CDR3 amino acids: CATSRGERGGETQYF. The DNA for the CDR3 is TGTGCCACCAGCAGAGGGGAGAGGGGAGGGGAGACCCAGTACTTC.

This clone was detected once. V and J are TRBV5-1 and TRBJ2-1; 12 bases match TRBD2. The CDR3 has 18 residues. After removal of 1 base from V and 2 bases from J, the junction contained 7 bases not matched to a gene. Germline-derived CDR1 and CDR2 are SGHRS and YFSETQ. The CDR3 reads CASSLTTSGSSPYNEQFF. The CDR3 region has the DNA TGCGCCAGCAGCTTGACGACTAGCGGGAGTTCCCCCTACAATGAGCAGTTCTTC. Full variable domain (missing parts from reference TRBV5-1 and TRBJ2-1): KAGVTQTPRYLIKTRGQQVTLSCSPISGHRSVSWYQQTPGQGLQFLFEYFSETQRNKGNFPGRFSGRQFSNSRSEMNVSTLELGDSALYLCASSLTTSGSSPYNEQFFGPGTRLTVL.

This clone showed up just a few times. The chain combines TRBV19 with TRBJ1-3; D is possibly TRBD1 (5 bases). The CDR3 sequence is 13 residues long. Germline V gene sequence: CDR1 LNHDA, CDR2 SQIVND (reference sequence). Trimming removed 8 bases at V and 4 bases at J, with 12 bases between. CDR3 in amino acids: CASSQGAGNTIYF. CDR3 bases: TGTGCCAGTTCCCAGGGCGCAGGAAACACCATATATTTT.

This clone has more than one count but fewer than ten. The rearrangement links TRBV11-3 to TRBJ1-6; D might be TRBD1 (5 bases). The CDR3 consists of 13 residues. V gave up 4 bases and J gave up 9 bases, with 10 bases separating them. CDR1 is SGHNT and CDR2 is YENEEA in the germline V gene. CDR3 nucleotides: TGTGCCAGCAGCTCGGCCAGGGTTTCACCCCTCCACTTT. Its translation: CASSSARVSPLHF.

The chain recombines TRBV14 with TRBJ2-5; 9 positions agree with TRBD2. V was pared by 4 bases and J by 3 bases, with 6 bases of the junction left unmatched. CDR1 and CDR2 (germline): SGHDN, FVKESK. CDR3 length equals 15 residues. The CDR3 sequence: CASSRGLAYKETQYF. The CDR3 DNA follows: TGTGCCAGCAGCCGTGGACTAGCGTACAAAGAGACCCAGTACTTC. The variable domain in full, with the rest retrieved from reference TRBV14 and TRBJ2-5, is EAGVTQFPSHSVIEKGQTVTLRCDPISGHDNLYWYRRVMGKEIKFLLHFVKESKQDESGMPNNRFLAERTGGTYSTLKVQPAELEDSGVYFCASSRGLAYKETQYFGPGTRLLVL.

The chain is built from TRBV6-5 and TRBJ2-7; 10 bases agree with TRBD1. The CDR3 has 15 residues. The V gene's germline CDR1 is MNHEY and CDR2 SVGAGI. The V segment lost 6 bases and the J segment 5 bases; nucleotides outside the gene matches: 10. The CDR3 protein is CASSSGQGSLDEQYF. The CDR3 DNA reads TGTGCCAGCAGCTCGGGACAGGGGAGTTTGGACGAGCAGTACTTC.

V gene TRBV28 combines with J gene TRBJ2-3; 8 nucleotides line up with TRBD1. The CDR3 has 16 residues. The germline gives CDR1 MDHEN, CDR2 SYDVKM. V lost 6 bases and J lost 3; bases outside the gene matches: 11. In DNA, the CDR3 is TGTGCCAGCAGCCCCAGGGGGCGAGGTGGTACAGATACGCAGTATTTT. Translated: CASSPRGRGGTDTQYF.

This clone showed up just a few times. The J gene is TRBJ2-3, the V gene TRBV7-2; 11 nucleotides line up with TRBD2. The ends lost 4 bases at V and 10 bases at J; junction bases unmatched: 16. Per the germline V gene, CDR1 is SGHTA and CDR2 is FQGNSA. This CDR3 is 17 amino acids long. The CDR3 DNA reads TGTGCCAGCAGCTCCCAGTGGCTAGCGGGGGGCCATGGTTCGCAGTATTTT. Amino acid sequence: CASSSQWLAGGHGSQYF. Full variable domain (rest looked up from reference TRBV7-2 and TRBJ2-3): GAGVSQSPSNKVTEKGKDVELRCDPISGHTALYWYRQSLGQGLEFLIYFQGNSAPDKSGLPSDRFSAERTGGSVSTLTIQRTQQEDSAVYLCASSSQWLAGGHGSQYFGPGTRLTVL.

This clone was counted only a few times. The rearrangement uses TRBV25-1 and TRBJ2-7, with a possible D match to TRBD1 (6 bases). Trimming shortened V by 5 bases and J by 6 bases, and 11 bases separated the two germline ends. Per germline, CDR1 MGHDK and CDR2 SYGVNS. The CDR3 covers 12 residues. CDR3 sequence reads: CASSSDRGEQYF. Here the CDR3 DNA reads TGTGCCAGCAGTTCGGACAGAGGCGAGCAGTACTTC.